The clone carrying this T cell receptor beta chain was picked up a small number of times. As yet, its antigen is unknown. This entry belongs to a study of early T cells in non-severe SARS-CoV-2 infection. Study-wide background: Whole-blood bulk RNA, unsorted, was sequenced, and chains were unpaired.

Each cDNA molecule carried a unique molecular identifier. TCRdb itself ran the 5' RACE reads through MiXCR, one entry per CDR3 protein. Among just under 90,000 distinct CDR3 sequences, 13% to 15% were seen once, and the ten largest hold about 6.7%. Overall study results and limits: A preference for anti-spike CD8 responses marked VDJdb matching, which missed private and CD4 specificities.

Germline V CDR1 and CDR2: SGHTA, FQGNSA. This CDR3 spans 15 amino acids. Trimming took 1 base from V and 0 from J; bases not matched to a gene: 0. The sequence derives from an adult who was a healthcare worker with PCR-confirmed SARS-CoV-2 infection or an uninfected control (not recorded which). The sequencing input was whole blood. The chain couples TRBV7-2 to TRBJ1-3; 7 bases align to TRBD1. The CDR3 nucleotides are TGTGCCAGCAGCTTAGACAGGGGCTCTGGAAACACCATATATTTT. Its protein product is CASSLDRGSGNTIYF.